This T cell receptor beta chain was retrieved from a study of radiotherapy plus CTLA-4 blockade in lung cancer (dated by TCRdb to 2017 to 2018). About the study as a whole: Among enrolled patients, about 17% had an objective response and roughly 33% reached disease control. What the study reported, not specific to this receptor: After treatment with radiotherapy and ipilimumab, TCR clones that came from tumors expanded in the peripheral blood. Early dynamic changes in blood T cell clones, together with increased serum interferon-beta after radiation, were reported as the strongest predictors of response.

The protocol used for the library was the immunoSEQ multiplex PCR assay. Here the immuneACCESS table is served through TCRdb, limited to in-frame sequences with V and J called. Missing clones are a known gap in these copies; in checked studies unresolved V genes cover under half, and the rest lacks a known reason. The sample contains 50,000 to 65,000 clones, around 80% of them found a single time. 16% of the sample rests with the top ten. CDR1 and CDR2, looked up from the germline V gene, are MNHEY and SVGAGI. V and J are truncated by 1 base and 2 bases respectively, leaving an intervening sequence of 5 bases. Its CDR3 holds 13 amino acids, cysteine through phenylalanine. Only the CDR3 part of the read is kept: 39 bases, read in frame from the first base. Comments on this clone: Its antigen is not yet known. Per-nucleotide qualities are absent, and no much larger clonotype sits a single base away.

Focal radiation therapy combined with CTLA-4 blockade (ipilimumab) was tested in patients with chemo-refractory metastatic non-small-cell lung cancer. This TCR was sampled from a human donor with non-small cell lung cancer who had a complete response to radiotherapy plus ipilimumab. Material: peripheral blood, obtained from a patient treated with radiotherapy plus ipilimumab. The receptor chain draws on TRBV6-5 and TRBJ1-1; the D gene lacks a confident call. CDR3 reads: CASSYYQNTEAFF. The bases are TGTGCCAGCAGTTACTATCAAAACACTGAAGCTTTCTTT.